Below, 24 T cell receptor beta chains from the same sample are listed, as sequenced in a study of blood T cell repertoires in COVID-19. The protocol was immunoSEQ multiplex PCR, while the TCRdb copy is restricted to in-frame clones and leaves out a portion. The table shows hundreds of thousands of clones, with about 88% occurring only once. The sample consisted of PBMCs or T cells enriched from blood (not recorded which). These receptors were obtained from a woman aged 45-60 years who had recovered from COVID-19.

V is TRBV2 and J is TRBJ1-1; 10 bases fit TRBD1. The germline CDR1 and CDR2 sequences are SNHLY and FYNNEI. V shed 8 bases, J shed 1 base, and the junction held 4 bases outside the gene matches. The CDR3 runs to 14 residues. The CDR3 loop reads CASARDRGNTEAFF. DNA for the CDR3: TGTGCCAGCGCCCGGGACAGGGGGAACACTGAAGCTTTCTTT.

The chain carries TRBV4-1 and TRBJ1-4, with 10 bases identical to TRBD1. CDR1 and CDR2 from the germline V gene are MGHRA and YSYEKL. Trimming removed 1 base from V and 8 bases from J; junction bases left unmatched: 16. There are 19 residues in the CDR3. The CDR3 here is CASSQGGGQGPAVGEKLFF. The CDR3 DNA sequence: TGCGCCAGCAGCCAAGGAGGGGGACAGGGGCCCGCGGTGGGCGAAAAACTGTTTTTT.

This chain uses TRBV18 with TRBJ1-5; weak D call: TRBD1 (6 bases). Trimming took 2 bases from V and 1 from J, leaving 9 bases between them. Germline loops: CDR1 KGHSH, CDR2 LQKENI. CDR3 length equals 15 residues. The chain's CDR3 is CASSPSGVSNQPQHF. CDR3 bases: TGTGCCAGCTCACCATCAGGGGTGAGCAATCAGCCCCAGCATTTT.

V usage is TRBV4-1 and J usage is TRBJ1-5; no firm D call. CDR3 length equals 13 residues. V lost 3 bases and J lost 4, with 7 bases in between. Germline CDR1 reads MGHRA; CDR2 reads YSYEKL. The CDR3 sequence: CASSQNWNQPQHF. For the CDR3, the DNA is TGCGCCAGCAGCCAGAACTGGAATCAGCCCCAGCATTTT.

The chain has TRBV27 and TRBJ2-1; D is possibly TRBD1 (5 bases). The V and J ends lost 4 bases and 6 bases respectively, with 22 bases between them. This CDR3 contains 17 residues. Germline V gene data show CDR1 as MNHEY and CDR2 as SMNVEV (reference sequence). The CDR3 DNA is TGTGCCAGCAGTTACTCTTTAGGGGCCCTAGGTAGCAATGAGCAGTTCTTC. The encoded protein is CASSYSLGALGSNEQFF.

As concerns this clone: The sample holds other DNA sequences that translate to the same CDR3. The CDR3 here is CASSLGQPNYGYTF. In DNA, the CDR3 is TGCGCCAGCAGCTTGGGACAGCCGAACTATGGCTACACCTTC. The J gene is TRBJ1-2, the V gene TRBV5-1; possibly TRBD1 for D (5 bases). Per the germline V gene, CDR1 is SGHRS and CDR2 is YFSETQ. Trimming took off 0 bases at V and 2 bases at J, with 8 bases between the two ends. The CDR3 is 14 residues long.

V and J are TRBV4-1 and TRBJ1-1; D is undetermined. CDR1 MGHRA and CDR2 YSYEKL come from the germline V gene. Trimming stripped 2 bases from V and 1 base from J, with 5 bases between. This CDR3 spans 13 amino acids. The CDR3 bases are TGCGCCAGCAGCCAACGACAGAACACTGAAGCTTTCTTT. Translation: CASSQRQNTEAFF.

The chain combines TRBV6-2 or TRBV6-3 with TRBJ1-3; D unclear. This CDR3 has 14 amino acids. Germline lookup yields CDR1 MNHEY and CDR2 SVGEGT. V was shortened by 4 bases and J by 0 bases, with 7 bases between the two germline ends. For the CDR3, the DNA is TGTGCCAGCAGTTTTCTAAGCTCTGGAAACACCATATATTTT. Amino acids: CASSFLSSGNTIYF.

This rearrangement joins TRBV5-1 to TRBJ2-5, with D possibly being TRBD2 (5 bases). CDR3 length: 15 amino acids. Trimming pared 7 bases from V and 4 bases from J, leaving 20 bases between. CDR1 and CDR2 from the germline V gene are SGHRS and YFSETQ. The DNA of the CDR3 is TGCGCCAGCCAGTTCACCCCCGGAGGCGGAGAGACCCAGTACTTC. Encoded protein: CASQFTPGGGETQYF.

DNA of the CDR3: TGTGCCAGCTCACCATCAGTCGGGACACTTTCCTACGAGCAGTACTTC. Translated, it gives CASSPSVGTLSYEQYF. V gene TRBV18 combines with J gene TRBJ2-7; TRBD1 is a possible D gene (6 bases). Germline values: CDR1 KGHSH, CDR2 LQKENI. V lost 2 bases and J 1 base, leaving 15 bases between the germline ends. The CDR3 spans 16 residues.

The rearrangement links TRBV2 to TRBJ2-6; perhaps TRBD1 as D (5 bases). Trimming removed 6 bases from V and 0 bases from J, with 9 bases in between. Germline V lookup: CDR1 SNHLY, CDR2 FYNNEI. CDR3 length: 15 amino acids. The CDR3 reads CASSPDNSGANVLTF. DNA for the CDR3: TGTGCCAGCAGCCCGGACAACTCTGGGGCCAACGTCCTGACTTTC.

The chain carries TRBV5-1 and TRBJ2-1; 8 bases line up with TRBD2. Germline assignment: CDR1 SGHRS and CDR2 YFSETQ. With V trimmed by 1 base and J by 4 bases, 4 bases remained unmatched. The CDR3 is 15 residues long. DNA for the CDR3: TGCGCCAGCAGCTTGATAGCGGGGACTTACAATGAGCAGTTCTTC. Translated: CASSLIAGTYNEQFF.

V usage is TRBV9 and J usage is TRBJ1-4; 9 bases are shared with TRBD1. Germline V lookup: CDR1 SGDLS, CDR2 YYNGEE. V lost 2 bases to trimming and J lost 8 bases; unmatched junction nucleotides: 7. There are 15 residues in the CDR3. The CDR3 reads CASSVRGQGNEKLFF. CDR3 coding DNA: TGTGCCAGCAGCGTTAGAGGACAGGGGAACGAAAAACTGTTTTTT.

This clone has only a few counts. One end of the junction varies from germline; a read error may be responsible. The chain carries TRBV28 and TRBJ2-7; 10 bases map to TRBD2. Looked up from germline, CDR1 is MDHEN and CDR2 is SYDVKM. The CDR3 totals 13 residues. The CDR3 loop reads CASSAPRASGSSF. As DNA, the CDR3 is TGTGCCAGCAGCGCACCCCGGGCTAGCGGGAGCAGTTTC. The full variable domain, completed using reference TRBV28 and TRBJ2-7, is DVKVTQSSRYLVKRTGEKVFLECVQDMDHENMFWYRQDPGLGLRLIYFSYDVKMKEKGDIPEGYSVSREKKERFSLILESASTNQTSMYLCASSAPRASGSSFGPGTRLTVT.

The table lists this clone with a count of one. J is TRBJ1-5 and V is TRBV6-2 or TRBV6-3, with 8 bases matching TRBD1. Germline V gene lookup returns CDR1 MNHEY and CDR2 SVGEGT. J was trimmed by 2 bases and V by 5 bases; bases with no gene match: 8. CDR3 length equals 16 residues. DNA for the CDR3: TGTGCCAGCAGTACGGGACAGGAGGTGGGCAATCAGCCCCAGCATTTT. Translating it yields CASSTGQEVGNQPQHF.

CDR3 coding DNA: TGTGCCAGCAGTTTGGGGACTACTGGGGCCAACGTCCTGACTTTC. Its translation is CASSLGTTGANVLTF. The chain links TRBV27 to TRBJ2-6; the match to TRBD2 covers 7 bases. Germline V gene lookup returns CDR1 MNHEY and CDR2 SMNVEV (reference sequence). Losses at the gene ends were 3 bases for V and 2 bases for J; bases not matched to a gene: 1. This CDR3 is 15 amino acids long.

This chain links TRBV5-1 with TRBJ2-7; 7 bases are a match to TRBD2. This CDR3 comprises 15 residues. V lost 5 bases, J lost 3 bases, and 11 bases stayed unmatched. Germline CDR1 reads SGHRS; CDR2 reads YFSETQ. The CDR3 here is CASSPSGGGIYEQYF. CDR3 DNA sequence: TGCGCCAGCAGTCCGTCGGGGGGAGGGATCTACGAGCAGTACTTC.

The chain has TRBV5-8 and TRBJ2-3; 9 positions match TRBD2. J was trimmed by 5 bases and V by 4 bases; bases with no gene match: 11. The CDR3 extends over 16 amino acids. Germline V CDR1 and CDR2: SGHTS, YDEGEE. The CDR3 sequence is CASSPPGAGGLDTQYF. The DNA for the CDR3 is TGTGCCAGCAGCCCGCCGGGAGCGGGAGGACTAGATACGCAGTATTTT. The full variable domain, rest sourced from reference TRBV5-8 and TRBJ2-3, is EAGVTQSPTHLIKTRGQQATLRCSPISGHTSVYWYQQALGLGLQFLLWYDEGEERNRGNFPPRFSGRQFPNYSSELNVNALELEDSALYLCASSPPGAGGLDTQYFGPGTRLTVL.

The chain combines TRBV28 with TRBJ2-5, with D perhaps matching TRBD1 (5 bases). CDR3 size: 14 residues. V dropped 6 bases and J dropped 2 bases, with 13 bases sitting between them. In germline, CDR1 is MDHEN, CDR2 SYDVKM. This chain's CDR3 is CASRTPRQQETQYF. The CDR3 DNA follows: TGTGCCAGCAGAACGCCCAGACAGCAAGAGACCCAGTACTTC.

This sequence joins TRBV11-2 and TRBJ2-3, with TRBD1 matching 10 bases. This CDR3 comprises 16 residues. The germline V gene has CDR1 SGHAT and CDR2 FQNNGV. J was trimmed by 3 bases and V by 2 bases; bases with no gene match: 5. DNA of the CDR3: TGTGCCAGCAGCTTACCGGGACAGGGGAGGACAGATACGCAGTATTTT. Amino acids: CASSLPGQGRTDTQYF.

The chain combines TRBV5-1 with TRBJ1-1; D ambiguous. Trimming removed 0 bases at V and 5 bases at J, with 5 bases between. This CDR3 region has 12 residues. In germline, CDR1 is SGHRS, CDR2 YFSETQ. The CDR3: CASSLERTEAFF. CDR3 bases: TGCGCCAGCAGCTTGGAACGGACTGAAGCTTTCTTT.

The chain uses TRBV7-9 and TRBJ2-7, with a tentative D call TRBD2 (5 bases). CDR3 length: 16 residues. CDR1 SEHNR and CDR2 FQNEAQ come from the germline V gene (reference sequence). V lost 4 bases and J 7 bases, leaving 23 bases between the germline ends. In DNA, the CDR3 is TGTGCCAGCAGCTCAACGGGGTTGGGCCTTCTGTGGGAGCAGTACTTC. Amino acid sequence: CASSSTGLGLLWEQYF.

This rearrangement joins TRBV19 to TRBJ2-7; 8 bases match TRBD1. The CDR3 spans 14 residues. Germline lookup yields CDR1 LNHDA and CDR2 SQIVND (reference sequence). V trimming: 4 bases; J trimming: 7 bases; junction bases outside the gene matches: 9. DNA for the CDR3: TGTGCCAGTAGTACGGGACAGGACCGAGGGGAGCAGTACTTC. Protein product: CASSTGQDRGEQYF.

V gene TRBV3-1 (or the pseudogene TRBV3-2) combines with J gene TRBJ2-5, with D tentatively TRBD1 (5 bases). V lost 4 bases and J lost 1, with 16 bases in between. The CDR3 covers 16 residues. The germline V gene encodes CDR1 LGHDT and CDR2 YNNKEL (reference sequence). The CDR3: CASSLTSRRGQETQYF. In nucleotides, the CDR3 is TGTGCCAGCAGCCTTACCTCCCGAAGGGGCCAAGAGACCCAGTACTTC.